The entry below describes one T cell receptor beta chain. Its antigen is currently unknown. Per sample, around 91,000 TCR templates were assayed. Generated by immunoSEQ multiplex PCR, the TCRdb table keeps only in-frame clones and is missing some. The repertoire has 80,000 to 130,000 clones, 91% of them found once; the top ten carry about 2.6%. The sample originates from a study of siplizumab effects on memory and regulatory T cells. The CDR3 runs to 16 residues. Germline assignment: CDR1 KGHSH and CDR2 LQKENI. J was trimmed by 3 bases and V by 2 bases; bases with no gene match: 6. Findings and limits, study-wide: Roughly 75-95% of dividing CD4+ or CD8+ clones were without an attributable naive or memory phenotype.

This TCR was sampled from a human donor in good health. Some clones in this sample may be carry-over from other donors' samples. Material for sequencing was CD4+ T cells sorted from blood. V gene TRBV18 combines with J gene TRBJ2-2, with TRBD1 matching over 7 bases. The CDR3 region is CASSPMAGGHTGELFF. The DNA for the CDR3 is TGTGCCAGCTCACCAATGGCAGGGGGTCACACCGGGGAGCTGTTTTTT.